This T cell receptor beta chain was found in a study of Graves' ophthalmopathy and Graves' hyperthyroidism. Study information: There was a collection of peripheral blood at initial diagnosis, before any treatment.

It was on clinical symptoms, serum thyroxine, TRAb, thyroid ultrasound and orbital computed tomography that diagnosis relied. The sample holds a few counts of this clonotype. Amplification from RNA transcripts yielded the TCR beta CDR3 regions. HTBI-primed first-round RT-PCR preceded second-round multiplex PCR. TCRdb processed the multiplex PCR reads anew with MiXCR; each CDR3 protein has one entry. The table records about 740,000 distinct CDR3 sequences, 40% of them present only once. CDR3 size: 15 residues. The V end was cut by 3 bases, the J end by 7 bases, with 15 bases between. Germline-derived CDR1 and CDR2 are SGHDN and FVKESK.

This receptor was identified in an adult man with Graves' ophthalmopathy. The sample consisted of peripheral blood. The chain is built from TRBV14 and TRBJ1-4; D remains ambiguous. The CDR3 DNA follows: TGTGCCAGCAGCCATACGGGAGGAACGGGTGAAAAACTGTTTTTT. This gives the protein CASSHTGGTGEKLFF. Filled out from reference TRBV14 and TRBJ1-4, the complete variable domain reads EAGVTQFPSHSVIEKGQTVTLRCDPISGHDNLYWYRRVMGKEIKFLLHFVKESKQDESGMPNNRFLAERTGGTYSTLKVQPAELEDSGVYFCASSHTGGTGEKLFFGSGTQLSVL.